This T cell receptor beta chain was captured by sequencing in a study of T cells after yellow fever vaccination (dated by TCRdb to the late 2010s). Study-level background: Staining for CD3, CD45RA, CCR7 and CD95 was used to sort memory subsets (EM, EMRA, CM and Tscm) on a BD FACS Aria III. Libraries from fractions with low cell numbers were prepared with the SMART-Seq v4 Ultra Low Input RNA kit. Bulk TCR alpha and beta repertoires were sequenced longitudinally to track T-cell clones before and after primary and booster YFV17D yellow fever vaccination. Sorting of memory subsets took place on days 0, 15 and 45 and at 18 months after primary vaccination, as well as on days 0, 15 and 45 after the 30-year booster. Blood samples were taken at several timepoints before and after primary and secondary immunization, and bulk PBMC replicates and cell subsets were isolated. Two healthy male donors made up the cohort, one aged 18 to 29 years and the other aged 30 to 40 years. Paper-wide results and their limitations: Only a couple of donors were included in the study, so the extent to which the findings can be generalized is limited. A small fraction of clonotypes showed up in both the CD4 and CD8 compartments, probably as a result of convergent recombination. On day 0, almost all vaccine-responding clonotypes were found to be below detection in the sorted memory subsets. Because abundant contaminating clonotypes from the bulk population could be contained in FACS-sorted repertoires, computational filtering was required. Most clones expanded after primary vaccination (around 96% of CD4 and approximately 90% of CD8) were re-detected after the booster, suggesting that broad memory maintenance occurred. Compared with the primary T-cell response, the secondary T-cell response was weaker but faster, peaking on day 5 rather than day 15.

Trimming removed 0 bases from V and 5 bases from J, leaving 8 bases between the germline ends. CDR1 SGDLS and CDR2 YYNGEE are derived from the germline V gene. The CDR3 goes from the cysteine to the phenylalanine over 13 residues. Of all the DNA, just the CDR3 is kept, 39 bases in frame from base 1. TCR cDNA was made using 5'RACE template switching, a step that added a universal primer site and unique molecular identifiers. Priming for cDNA synthesis came from both the TCR alpha and TCR beta constant segments. Libraries were amplified in two PCR steps, with sample barcodes and sequencing adapters added in the second step. Sequencing of the libraries was done on either Illumina HiSeq 2500 (2x100 bp) or NovaSeq (2x150 bp). The study's own analysis went as follows. Demultiplexing of reads and collapsing into UMI consensus sequences were performed with MIGEC, and V(D)J alignment was carried out with MiXCR. Using edgeR on replicate PBMC samples, clonotypes were called vaccine-responding if FDR was below 0.01 and the log2 fold change was above 5 up to day 15. CD4 or CD8 identity was assigned to each bulk clonotype according to whether the clonotype was present at higher abundance in the sequenced CD4 repertoire or the sequenced CD8 repertoire. To estimate the distribution of each clone across memory phenotypes, clonotype frequencies in memory subsets were weighted by FACS-sorted cell numbers. TCRdb redid the processing of the public reads, applying fastp at Q25 and MiXCR, and retained in-frame beta chains. Under each unique CDR3 protein, matching rows form one entry showing the most common genes and DNA. The V and J calls shown here were made by TCRdb, not taken from the authors' results. A total of tens of thousands of distinct CDR3 sequences appear in this sample, roughly 3.3% of them only once. The leading ten clones occupy 0.75% to 1% of the sample.

The sample's treatment or condition, from its label and the paper: live attenuated yellow fever vaccine strain. PBMCs were isolated from peripheral blood using a standard Ficoll-Paque protocol. RNA from sorted memory subsets was extracted with the RNeasy Micro Kit. This clonotype was observed many times. Base qualities were left out, and no much larger clone turns up one base away. The sequencing used PBMCs, either bulk or a sorted T-cell subset (CD4+, CD8+, memory, or dextramer-sorted; not recorded which), collected about 41 days after the first yellow fever vaccination. This clonotype originated in a man between 18 and 35 years old who received the YFV17D yellow fever vaccine. The rearranged segments are TRBV9 and TRBJ1-2; 6 matching bases give a weak D call of TRBD1. The CDR3 amino acid sequence is: CASSVEGTYGYTF. The sequence in DNA is TGTGCCAGCAGCGTAGAGGGGACATATGGCTACACCTTC.